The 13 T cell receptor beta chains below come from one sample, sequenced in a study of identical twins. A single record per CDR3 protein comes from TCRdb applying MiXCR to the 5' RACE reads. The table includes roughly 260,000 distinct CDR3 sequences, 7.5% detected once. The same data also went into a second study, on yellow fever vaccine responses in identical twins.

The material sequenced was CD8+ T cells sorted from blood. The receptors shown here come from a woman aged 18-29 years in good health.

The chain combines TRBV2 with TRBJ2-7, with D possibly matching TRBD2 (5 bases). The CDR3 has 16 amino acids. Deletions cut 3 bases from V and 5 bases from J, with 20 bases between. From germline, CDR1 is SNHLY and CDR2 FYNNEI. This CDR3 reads CASSDSPMRAQDEQYF. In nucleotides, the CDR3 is TGTGCCAGCAGTGATTCTCCTATGAGGGCGCAGGACGAGCAGTACTTC.

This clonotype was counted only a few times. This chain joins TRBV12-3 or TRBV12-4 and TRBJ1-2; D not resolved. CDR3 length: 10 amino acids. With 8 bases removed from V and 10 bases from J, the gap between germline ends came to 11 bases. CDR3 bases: TGTGCCAGCGGGATATTCGACTACACCTTC. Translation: CASGIFDYTF.

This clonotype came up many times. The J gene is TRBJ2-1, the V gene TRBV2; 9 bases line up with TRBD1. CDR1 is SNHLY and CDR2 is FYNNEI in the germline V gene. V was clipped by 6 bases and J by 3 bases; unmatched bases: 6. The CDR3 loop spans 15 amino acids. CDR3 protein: CASRGPGQGYNEQFF. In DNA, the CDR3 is TGTGCCAGCAGGGGACCGGGACAGGGCTACAATGAGCAGTTCTTC.

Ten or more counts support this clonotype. CDR3 coding DNA: TGTGCCAGCAGGCCCCCGGCCGGCCGGGACAATGAGCAGTTCTTC. Translated, it gives CASRPPAGRDNEQFF. The chain recombines TRBV28 with TRBJ2-1; D not certain. Germline V gene data show CDR1 as MDHEN and CDR2 as SYDVKM. CDR3 length: 15 residues. V shed 6 bases and J shed 5 bases, with 17 bases lying between them.

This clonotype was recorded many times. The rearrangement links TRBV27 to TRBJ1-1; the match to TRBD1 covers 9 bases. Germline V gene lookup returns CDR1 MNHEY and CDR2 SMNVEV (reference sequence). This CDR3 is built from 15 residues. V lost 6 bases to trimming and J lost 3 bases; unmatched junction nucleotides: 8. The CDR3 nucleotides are TGTGCCAGCAGCCGTAACAGGGGGCGAGACACTGAAGCTTTCTTT. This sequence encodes CASSRNRGRDTEAFF.

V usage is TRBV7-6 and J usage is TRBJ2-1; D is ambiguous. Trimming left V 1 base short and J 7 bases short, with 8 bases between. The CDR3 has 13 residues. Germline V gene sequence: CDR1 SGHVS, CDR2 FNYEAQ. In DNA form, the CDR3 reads TGTGCCAGCAGCTTAGGCAGGCCGAATGAGCAGTTCTTC. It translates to CASSLGRPNEQFF.

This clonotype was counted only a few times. The CDR3, as DNA: TGCAGTGCTAGAGATCTGTCAGGGGGCCCACAAGAGACCCAGTACTTC. This gives the protein CSARDLSGGPQETQYF. V is TRBV20-1 and J is TRBJ2-5, with 8 bases lining up with TRBD1. The CDR3 spans 16 residues. V gave up 0 bases and J gave up 2 bases; unmatched junction bases: 8. CDR1 and CDR2 from the germline V gene are DFQATT and SNEGSKA (reference sequence).

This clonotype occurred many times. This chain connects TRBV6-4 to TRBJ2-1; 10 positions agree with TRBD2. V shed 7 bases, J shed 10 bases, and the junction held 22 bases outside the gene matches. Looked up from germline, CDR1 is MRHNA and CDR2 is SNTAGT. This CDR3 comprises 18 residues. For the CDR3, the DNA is TGTGCCAGCACCCCCACTTCGTCTTCTAGCGGGGGCATAGACGAGCAGTTCTTC. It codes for CASTPTSSSSGGIDEQFF.

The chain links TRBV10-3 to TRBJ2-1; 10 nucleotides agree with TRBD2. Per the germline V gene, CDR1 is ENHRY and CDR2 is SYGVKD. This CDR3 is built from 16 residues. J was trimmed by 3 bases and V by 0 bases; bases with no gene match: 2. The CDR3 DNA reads TGTGCCATCAGTGAGTCCTTAGCGGGGGGCTACAATGAGCAGTTCTTC. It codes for CAISESLAGGYNEQFF.

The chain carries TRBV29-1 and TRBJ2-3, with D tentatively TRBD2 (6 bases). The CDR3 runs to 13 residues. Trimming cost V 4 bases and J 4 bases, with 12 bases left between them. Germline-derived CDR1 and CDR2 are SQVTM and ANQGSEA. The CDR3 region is CSVVREIPDTQYF. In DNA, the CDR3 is TGCAGCGTTGTTCGGGAGATTCCAGATACGCAGTATTTT.

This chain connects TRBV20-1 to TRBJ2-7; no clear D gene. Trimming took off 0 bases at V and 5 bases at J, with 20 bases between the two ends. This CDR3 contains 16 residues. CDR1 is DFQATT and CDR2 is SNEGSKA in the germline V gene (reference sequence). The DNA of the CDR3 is TGCAGTGCTAGAGATCGTTTTGGCAAATTGACGGACGAGCAGTACTTC. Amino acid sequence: CSARDRFGKLTDEQYF.

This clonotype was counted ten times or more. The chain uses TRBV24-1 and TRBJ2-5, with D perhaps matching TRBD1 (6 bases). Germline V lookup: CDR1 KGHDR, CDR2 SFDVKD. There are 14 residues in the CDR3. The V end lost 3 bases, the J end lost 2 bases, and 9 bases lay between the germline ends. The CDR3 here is CATSDEDSQETQYF. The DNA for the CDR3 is TGTGCCACCAGTGATGAGGACAGTCAAGAGACCCAGTACTTC.

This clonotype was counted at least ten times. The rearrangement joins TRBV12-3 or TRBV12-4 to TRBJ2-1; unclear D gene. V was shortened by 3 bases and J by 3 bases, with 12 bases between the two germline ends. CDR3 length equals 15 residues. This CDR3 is CASSLQPWVYNEQFF. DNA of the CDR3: TGTGCCAGCAGTTTGCAGCCCTGGGTCTACAATGAGCAGTTCTTC.